The text below deals with one T cell receptor beta chain. Amplification by 5'RACE using constant-segment primers produced TCR alpha and TCR beta cDNA libraries that carried sample barcodes and UMIs. TCRdb reprocessed the 5' RACE reads with MiXCR, giving one entry per CDR3 protein. The sample carries 250,000 to 350,000 distinct CDR3 sequences, approximately 15% recorded once. This entry is derived from a study of T-cell memory formation after mild COVID-19. Germline trimming cut 5 bases from V and 8 bases from J; bases unmatched to any gene: 9. CDR1 and CDR2 from the germline V gene are SGHTA and FQGNSA. The CDR3 runs to 15 residues.

The chain employs TRBV7-2 and TRBJ1-2, with TRBD1 matching 12 bases. This clonotype originated in a man younger than 35 who had mild COVID-19 (a few samples of this study predate the infection). Cell type and time point are not known. Source material: PBMCs or a T cell subset sorted from them (not recorded which). CDR3 DNA: TGTGCCAGCAGCGGGGGACAGGGGGCTCAGGGCGGCTACACCTTC. Residues: CASSGGQGAQGGYTF. The variable domain in full, with the rest retrieved from reference TRBV7-2 and TRBJ1-2, is GAGVSQSPSNKVTEKGKDVELRCDPISGHTALYWYRQSLGQGLEFLIYFQGNSAPDKSGLPSDRFSAERTGGSVSTLTIQRTQQEDSAVYLCASSGGQGAQGGYTFGSGTRLTVV.